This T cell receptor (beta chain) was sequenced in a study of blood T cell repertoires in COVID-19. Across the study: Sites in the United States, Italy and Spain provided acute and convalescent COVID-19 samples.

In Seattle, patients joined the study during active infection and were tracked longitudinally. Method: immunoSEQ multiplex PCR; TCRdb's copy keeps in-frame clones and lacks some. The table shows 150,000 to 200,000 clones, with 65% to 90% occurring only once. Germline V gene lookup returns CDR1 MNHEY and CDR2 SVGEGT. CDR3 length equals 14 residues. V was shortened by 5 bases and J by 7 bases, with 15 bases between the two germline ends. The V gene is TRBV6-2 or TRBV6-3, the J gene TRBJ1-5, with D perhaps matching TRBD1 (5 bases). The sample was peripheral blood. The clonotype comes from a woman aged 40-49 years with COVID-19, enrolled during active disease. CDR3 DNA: TGTGCCAGCAGTAACCAGGGTGGGAAACAGCCCCAGCATTTT. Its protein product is CASSNQGGKQPQHF.